A selection of T cell receptor beta chains follows, all from one sample in a study of blood T cell repertoires in COVID-19. TCRdb keeps only in-frame clones here, not all; method: immunoSEQ multiplex PCR. The sample records fewer than 400,000 clones, approximately 83% being singletons. Material: PBMCs or T cells enriched from blood (not recorded which). Receptor source: a man between 25 and 39 years old who had recovered from COVID-19. Both conserved end residues are part of each CDR3. A D gene is named only where the DNA matches it firmly. Rows may omit the clone size; those that give it use once, few, many or a size class.

>TRBJ1-6|once|NA|TRBV12-3/TRBV12-4
CASSLRSSPLHF
TGTGCCAGCAGTTTACGGAGCTCACCCCTCCACTTT
>TRBJ1-1|NA|TRBD1|TRBV6-6
CASSYQGENTEAFF
TGTGCCAGCAGTTACCAGGGGGAGAACACTGAAGCTTTCTTT
>TRBJ1-2|NA|TRBD1|TRBV2
CASSVDRADEYGYTF
TGTGCCAGCAGTGTTGACAGGGCGGACGAGTATGGCTACACCTTC
>TRBJ2-1|NA|TRBD2|TRBV5-1
CASSLASGEYNEQFF
TGCGCCAGCAGCCTGGCTAGCGGGGAATACAATGAGCAGTTCTTC
>TRBJ1-2|once|TRBD1|TRBV12-5
CASGLGQGANYGYTF
TGTGCTAGTGGTTTAGGACAGGGCGCTAACTATGGCTACACCTTC
>TRBJ1-4|once|TRBD1|TRBV5-1
CASSSGQGNEKLFF
TGCGCCAGCAGCTCGGGACAGGGTAATGAAAAACTGTTTTTT
>TRBJ1-2|NA|NA|TRBV6-5
CASIKGGERDYGYTF
TGTGCCAGCATCAAGGGGGGGGAGAGAGACTATGGCTACACCTTC
>TRBJ1-1|NA|TRBD1|TRBV6-5
CASGRQGWNTEAFF
TGTGCCAGCGGGAGACAGGGATGGAACACTGAAGCTTTCTTT
>TRBJ2-7|NA|TRBD1|TRBV9
CASSVDQDRGYEQYF
TGTGCCAGCAGCGTAGACCAGGACAGGGGCTACGAGCAGTACTTC
>TRBJ1-1|NA|NA|TRBV14
CASSQVLGRNTEAFF
TGTGCCAGCAGCCAAGTGCTAGGGAGGAACACTGAAGCTTTCTTT
>TRBJ1-2|NA|NA|TRBV7-9
CASQVVERGYTF
TGTGCCAGCCAAGTTGTGGAGAGGGGCTACACCTTC
>TRBJ2-3|few|TRBD2|TRBV4-3
CASSQLSPIAGGTDTQYF
TGCGCCAGCAGCCAACTCTCTCCCATTGCGGGGGGGACAGATACGCAGTATTTT
>TRBJ1-6|NA|TRBD1|TRBV7-2
CASSRQRDRESPLHF
TGTGCCAGCAGTCGTCAACGGGACAGGGAATCACCCCTCCACTTT
>TRBJ1-3|NA|NA|TRBV12-3/TRBV12-4
CASSLGRNLDF
TGTGCCAGCAGTTTAGGTAGAAATTTGGATTTT
>TRBJ2-7|NA|TRBD2|TRBV24-1
CATSDSRLAGGYEQYF
TGTGCCACCAGTGATTCCCGGCTAGCGGGGGGATACGAGCAGTACTTC
>TRBJ1-5|NA|NA|TRBV6-6
CASRYPTDNQPQHF
TGTGCCAGCAGGTACCCTACAGACAATCAGCCCCAGCATTTT